A single sample is the source of the 32 T cell receptor beta chains below, sequenced in a study of lung T cells in sarcoidosis with Löfgren's syndrome (dated 2017 in TCRdb). TCRdb names Illumina MiSeq as the instrument used. The raw public data were reprocessed by TCRdb itself: fastp quality trimming at Q25, MiXCR clonotype calling, in-frame beta chains only. One record per CDR3 amino acid sequence lists the most common genes and DNA. The sample table shows thousands of distinct CDR3 sequences, and nearly 20% are seen once. The ten largest clones capture roughly 7% of the sample. Sequenced sample: CD4+ T cells from bronchoalveolar lavage. The receptor source for this set is a human donor with sarcoidosis (Löfgren's syndrome or another form), or a control subject (not recorded which).

As for this clonotype: A much bigger clone sits one base away, suggesting this may be a read error. V usage is TRBV9 and J usage is TRBJ2-5, with 11 nucleotides matching TRBD2. V lost 6 bases, J lost 5 bases, and 9 bases stayed unmatched. Germline lookup yields CDR1 SGDLS and CDR2 YYNGEE. CDR3 size: 15 residues. As DNA, the CDR3 is TGTGCCAGCACCAGGACTAGCGGGTTGGAGGAGACCCAGTACTTC. Translating it yields CASTRTSGLEETQYF. Using reference TRBV9 and TRBJ2-5 for the parts outside the CDR3, the full variable domain is DSGVTQTPKHLITATGQRVTLRCSPRSGDLSVYWYQQSLDQGLQFLIQYYNGEERAKGNILERFSAQQFPDLHSELNLSSLELGDSALYFCASTRTSGLEETQYFGPGTRLLVL.

This clonotype came up many times. This rearrangement joins TRBV11-1 to TRBJ2-3; possible D gene TRBD2, 5 bases. Germline CDR1 SGHAT, CDR2 FQDESV (reference sequence). The length of the CDR3 is 18 residues. Trimming pared 5 bases from V and 4 bases from J, leaving 25 bases between. In DNA form, the CDR3 reads TGTGCCAGCAGCGCCTCCAGGACTTTTCGGACCCTGCCAGATACGCAGTATTTT. Translation: CASSASRTFRTLPDTQYF.

Remarks on this clonotype: A much bigger clone sits one base away, suggesting this may be a read error. The chain employs TRBV11-2 and TRBJ2-5, with D tentatively TRBD2 (5 bases). Trimming stripped 4 bases from V and 1 base from J, with 13 bases between. The CDR3 runs 15 residues. CDR1 is SGHAT, CDR2 FQNNGV, per germline. CDR3 loop: CASSSDWRSQETQYF. For the CDR3, the DNA is TGTGCCAGCAGCTCAGATTGGAGGTCCCAAGAGACCCAGTACTTC. The full variable domain, in which reference TRBV11-2 and TRBJ2-5 provide the parts outside the CDR3, is EAGVAQSPRYKIIEKRQSVAFWCNPISGHATLYWYQQILGQGPKLLIQFQNNGVVDDSQLPKDRFSAERLKGVDSTLKIQPAKLEDSAVYLCASSSDWRSQETQYFGPGTRLLVL.

This clonotype was recorded at least ten times. The J gene is TRBJ1-1, the V gene TRBV2; TRBD1 agrees at 8 bases. Trimming cost V 4 bases and J 6 bases; bases outside gene matches: 7. Per the germline V gene, CDR1 is SNHLY and CDR2 is FYNNEI. This CDR3 has 14 residues. The CDR3 region is CASSATGGRSEAFF. In DNA form, the CDR3 reads TGTGCCAGCAGTGCCACAGGGGGGCGGTCTGAAGCTTTCTTT. The full variable domain, in which reference TRBV2 and TRBJ1-1 provide the parts outside the CDR3, is EPEVTQTPSHQVTQMGQEVILRCVPISNHLYFYWYRQILGQKVEFLVSFYNNEISEKSEIFDDQFSVERPDGSNFTLKIRSTKLEDSAMYFCASSATGGRSEAFFGQGTRLTVV.

Comments on this clonotype: No conserved phenylalanine or tryptophan ends this CDR3, so it is likely a read error. The DNA is omitted, as the CDR3 cannot be located on it reliably, and the CDR3 follows TCRdb's listing. The V gene is TRBV6-6, the J gene TRBJ1-1. The CDR3 spans 14 residues, counting both ends. CDR1 and CDR2 from the germline V gene are MNHNY and SVGAGI (reference sequence). The CDR3 sequence: CASSYEGGGTEASS.

This clonotype has ten or more counts. The chain couples TRBV7-2 to TRBJ1-6, with 10 bases that match TRBD1. After removal of 5 bases from V and 4 bases from J, the junction contained 8 bases not matched to a gene. The CDR3 extends over 17 amino acids. CDR1 is SGHTA, CDR2 FQGNSA, per germline. The CDR3 reads CASSALDRGGYNSPLHF. Written as DNA, the CDR3 is TGTGCCAGCAGCGCCCTGGACAGGGGGGGATATAATTCACCCCTCCACTTT.

A note on this clonotype: Being one base from a much bigger clone, this may be a read error. This sequence joins TRBV24-1 and TRBJ2-7; 9 bases align to TRBD1. V shed 7 bases, J shed 6 bases, and the junction held 9 bases outside the gene matches. CDR1 is KGHDR, CDR2 SFDVKD, per germline. CDR3 length equals 14 residues. CDR3 nucleotides: TGTGCCACCAGGATGGGACAGGGAAGCTGCGAGCAGTACTTC. This translates into CATRMGQGSCEQYF.

This clonotype occurred many times. CDR3 region: CASSTRGALYNEQFF. The CDR3 DNA sequence: TGTGCCAGTAGTACTCGGGGGGCACTATACAATGAGCAGTTCTTC. This rearrangement joins TRBV19 to TRBJ2-1; possible D gene TRBD2, 7 bases. V lost 4 bases, J lost 4 bases, and 14 bases lay in between. Germline CDR1 reads LNHDA; CDR2 reads SQIVND (reference sequence). The CDR3 totals 15 residues.

Details on this clonotype: This may arise from a read error, as a much more abundant clone is one base away. V and J are TRBV28 and TRBJ1-1; maybe TRBD1 (5 bases). Germline V gene sequence: CDR1 MDHEN, CDR2 SYDVKM. V dropped 10 bases and J dropped 9 bases, with 30 bases sitting between them. This CDR3 region has 16 residues. CDR3 loop: CAIRVLGSFGGRQAFF. As DNA, the CDR3 is TGTGCCATCAGGGTTTTGGGTAGTTTCGGAGGACGGCAAGCTTTCTTT.

This clonotype ranks as medium-sized. The chain joins TRBV6-6 to TRBJ2-2; D is unclear. V was trimmed by 2 bases and J by 3 bases, leaving 4 bases between them. The CDR3 has 13 amino acids. Germline CDR1 and CDR2: MNHNY and SVGAGI (reference sequence). The CDR3 protein is CASSYQDTGELFF. Written as DNA, the CDR3 is TGTGCCAGCAGTTACCAGGACACCGGGGAGCTGTTTTTT.

Comment on this clonotype: Possible read error: a much larger clone is one base away. The rearrangement links TRBV5-6 to TRBJ2-3; D is unclear. Germline V gene data show CDR1 as SGHDT and CDR2 as YYEEEE. This CDR3 region has 12 residues. The CDR3 sequence: CASNLVTDTQYF. CDR3 in DNA: TGTGCCAGCAACTTGGTCACAGATACGCAGTATTTT.

This clonotype is labeled as medium-sized. The chain recombines TRBV20-1 with TRBJ2-1; the D gene is possibly TRBD1 (6 bases). The germline CDR1 and CDR2 sequences are DFQATT and SNEGSKA (reference sequence). Trimming left V 6 bases short and J 2 bases short, with 11 bases between. The CDR3 contains 13 residues. This CDR3 reads CSAGAPPYNEQFF. CDR3 in DNA: TGCAGTGCGGGGGCACCACCCTACAATGAGCAGTTCTTC.

Of note for this clonotype: Since a much larger clone is just one base distant, this may be a read error. This sequence joins TRBV9 and TRBJ2-3, with 8 bases lining up with TRBD2. The germline V gene has CDR1 SGDLS and CDR2 YYNGEE. The CDR3 sequence is 16 residues long. This chain's CDR3 is CACSPGGGYSTDTQYF. In DNA form, the CDR3 reads TGTGCCTGCAGCCCCGGCGGGGGGTATAGCACAGATACGCAGTATTTT.

Within the sample, this clonotype is medium-sized (0.01 to 0.1%). J is TRBJ2-7 and V is TRBV20-1; D might be TRBD1 (5 bases). Germline CDR1 DFQATT, CDR2 SNEGSKA (reference sequence). The CDR3 loop spans 12 amino acids. V lost 6 bases and J lost 0, with 9 bases in between. The DNA for the CDR3 is TGCAGTGCGGGGCCGGTCTCCTACGAGCAGTACTTC. Protein: CSAGPVSYEQYF.

Within the sample, this clonotype is medium-sized. The rearrangement joins TRBV11-3 to TRBJ2-3; 11 bases line up with TRBD2. This CDR3 region has 15 residues. CDR1 is SGHNT and CDR2 is YENEEA in the germline V gene. J was trimmed by 6 bases and V by 6 bases; bases with no gene match: 8. For the CDR3, the DNA is TGTGCCAGCAGTCCAACTAGCGGGGGCCTTGATACGCAGTATTTT. Protein product: CASSPTSGGLDTQYF.

This clonotype was seen many times. The chain uses TRBV12-3 or TRBV12-4 and TRBJ2-1; 10 positions agree with TRBD2. The CDR3 spans 15 residues. J lost 4 bases, V lost 3 bases, and 3 bases had no gene match. The CDR3 region has the DNA TGTGCCAGCAGTTTTGAGCGGGGGGGATACAATGAGCAGTTCTTC. It is translated as CASSFERGGYNEQFF.

This clonotype has at least ten counts. Its ends do not fully match the called genes, so a read error is possible. The J gene is TRBJ1-2, the V gene TRBV24-1; D is possibly TRBD1 (5 bases). Germline-derived CDR1 and CDR2 are KGHDR and SFDVKD. The CDR3 consists of 15 residues. CDR3: CAASQGGETNYGYTF. The CDR3, as DNA: TGTGCCGCCAGTCAGGGAGGGGAGACTAACTATGGCTACACCTTC.

This clonotype was found many times. V gene TRBV20-1 combines with J gene TRBJ1-5; D might be TRBD1 (5 bases). The V end lost 2 bases, the J end lost 6 bases, and 5 bases lay between the germline ends. Germline-derived CDR1 and CDR2 are DFQATT and SNEGSKA (reference sequence). CDR3 length: 11 amino acids. The CDR3 loop reads CSARQGQPQHF. CDR3 bases: TGCAGTGCTAGACAGGGTCAGCCCCAGCATTTT.

This clonotype is categorized as medium-sized. This chain connects TRBV12-3 or TRBV12-4 to TRBJ2-3; 7 nucleotides align to TRBD2. The length of the CDR3 is 15 residues. V gave up 7 bases and J gave up 0 bases; unmatched junction bases: 7. The CDR3: CASKRAGLSTDTQYF. CDR3 in DNA: TGTGCCAGCAAACGAGCGGGACTAAGCACAGATACGCAGTATTTT.

This clonotype was found many times. The genes are TRBV7-9 and TRBJ2-3; 14 nucleotides match TRBD2. Germline V gene sequence: CDR1 SEHNR, CDR2 FQNEAQ (reference sequence). This CDR3 is 17 amino acids long. Trimming removed 5 bases from V and 3 bases from J; junction bases left unmatched: 7. The CDR3 loop reads CASSLGLAGGRTDTQYF. The CDR3 DNA is TGTGCCAGCAGCCTCGGACTAGCGGGAGGAAGGACAGATACGCAGTATTTT.

Comments on this clonotype: A much larger clone sits a single nucleotide away, making a read error possible. This chain joins TRBV5-8 and TRBJ2-3; 10 bases line up with TRBD2. Germline loops: CDR1 SGHTS, CDR2 YDEGEE. Losses at the gene ends were 5 bases for V and 8 bases for J; bases not matched to a gene: 11. This CDR3 contains 15 residues. The CDR3 sequence is CASSWLAGAGVTQYF. Here the CDR3 DNA reads TGTGCCAGCAGTTGGCTAGCGGGGGCGGGAGTTACGCAGTATTTT.

This clonotype was observed a few times. The chain combines TRBV7-2 with TRBJ2-3; TRBD2 matches at 14 bases. CDR3 size: 17 residues. With 3 bases clipped from V and 3 bases from J, the junction kept 5 bases outside the gene matches. Germline CDR1 and CDR2: SGHTA and FQGNSA. The chain's CDR3 is CASSFGTSGGRTDTQYF. CDR3 nucleotides: TGTGCCAGCAGCTTCGGGACTAGCGGGGGACGGACAGATACGCAGTATTTT.

This clonotype appeared many times. The chain joins TRBV7-2 to TRBJ2-1; the match to TRBD2 covers 11 bases. Per germline, CDR1 SGHTA and CDR2 FQGNSA. V shed 4 bases and J 4 bases; nucleotides not matched to a gene: 6. The CDR3 spans 16 residues. The DNA for the CDR3 is TGTGCCAGCAGCTCTATAGCGGGGGGGTTATACAATGAGCAGTTCTTC. Translated, it gives CASSSIAGGLYNEQFF.

This clonotype was found many times. The J gene is TRBJ2-1, the V gene TRBV20-1; 9 nucleotides agree with TRBD2. This CDR3 is built from 13 residues. The junction had 5 bases not matched to a gene; V was cut back by 5 bases and J by 6 bases. The germline V gene encodes CDR1 DFQATT and CDR2 SNEGSKA (reference sequence). CDR3 bases: TGCAGTGCTGGGGGACTAGCAAGCAATGAGCAGTTCTTC. Residues: CSAGGLASNEQFF.

This clonotype was detected a few times. The chain carries TRBV5-6 and TRBJ2-4; TRBD1 matches 12 bases. With V trimmed by 4 bases and J by 8 bases, 4 bases remained unmatched. This CDR3 spans 14 amino acids. The germline V gene has CDR1 SGHDT and CDR2 YYEEEE. The CDR3 loop is CASSTGQGADIQYF. The CDR3 DNA sequence: TGTGCCAGCAGCACGGGACAGGGGGCAGACATTCAGTACTTC.

In its sample, this clonotype was seen many times. V usage is TRBV10-2 and J usage is TRBJ1-1; 8 bases map to TRBD1. Losses at the gene ends were 1 base for V and 4 bases for J; bases not matched to a gene: 5. The germline V gene has CDR1 WSHSY and CDR2 SAAADI. CDR3 length equals 15 residues. The CDR3 here is CASSEFDRGVTEAFF. Written as DNA, the CDR3 is TGCGCCAGCAGTGAGTTTGACAGGGGAGTCACTGAAGCTTTCTTT.

This clonotype was recorded many times. The chain joins TRBV7-2 to TRBJ2-1; 8 nucleotides align to TRBD1. The CDR3 consists of 16 residues. Germline CDR1 SGHTA, CDR2 FQGNSA. V gave up 4 bases and J gave up 3 bases; unmatched junction bases: 8. CDR3 coding DNA: TGTGCCAGCAGCTCCACCCCGGACAGGGTCTACAATGAGCAGTTCTTC. Its protein is CASSSTPDRVYNEQFF.

As for this clonotype: A read error may be the cause here, since a much bigger clone is one base away. The chain combines TRBV12-3 or TRBV12-4 with TRBJ1-3; the match to TRBD1 covers 8 bases. The CDR3 is 15 amino acids. The CDR3 DNA sequence: TGTGCCAGCAGTTCGATGGACAGGGCTGGAAACGCCATATATTTT. As protein: CASSSMDRAGNAIYF.

This clonotype was recorded many times. CDR3: CASSLKTQVDEAFF. CDR3 nucleotides: TGTGCCAGCAGCTTAAAAACCCAGGTGGATGAAGCTTTCTTT. The V and J genes are TRBV7-2 and TRBJ1-1; no firm D call. V was clipped by 2 bases and J by 7 bases, with 14 bases between them. This CDR3 region has 14 residues. The V gene's germline CDR1 is SGHTA and CDR2 FQGNSA. Full variable domain (outside the CDR3, taken from reference TRBV7-2 and TRBJ1-1): GAGVSQSPSNKVTEKGKDVELRCDPISGHTALYWYRQSLGQGLEFLIYFQGNSAPDKSGLPSDRFSAERTGGSVSTLTIQRTQQEDSAVYLCASSLKTQVDEAFFGQGTRLTVV.

There are many counts of this clonotype. The chain is built from TRBV6-1 and TRBJ2-7; D might be TRBD1 (6 bases). V dropped 7 bases and J dropped 1 base, with 29 bases sitting between them. This CDR3 has 19 amino acids. In germline, CDR1 is MNHNS, CDR2 SASEGT. The CDR3 sequence is CASTRSPPRAGTQSYEQYF. In nucleotides, the CDR3 is TGTGCCAGCACCAGAAGCCCCCCCAGAGCAGGGACACAATCCTACGAGCAGTACTTC.

This clonotype was found many times. The gene calls are TRBV12-3 or TRBV12-4 and TRBJ2-3; D is unclear. Trimming shortened V by 6 bases and J by 1 base, and 14 bases separated the two germline ends. The CDR3 totals 15 residues. DNA of the CDR3: TGTGCCAGCAGCCTGTGGGGTCTAGGCACAGATACGCAGTATTTT. Protein sequence: CASSLWGLGTDTQYF.

This clonotype was picked up many times. The V call is TRBV20-1, the J call TRBJ2-1; TRBD2 aligns across 9 bases. This CDR3 is built from 15 residues. Germline V lookup: CDR1 DFQATT, CDR2 SNEGSKA (reference sequence). Germline trimming cut 4 bases from V and 5 bases from J; bases unmatched to any gene: 9. The CDR3 loop is CSAKRASGDHNEQFF. CDR3 nucleotide sequence: TGCAGTGCTAAGCGGGCTAGCGGGGACCACAATGAGCAGTTCTTC.